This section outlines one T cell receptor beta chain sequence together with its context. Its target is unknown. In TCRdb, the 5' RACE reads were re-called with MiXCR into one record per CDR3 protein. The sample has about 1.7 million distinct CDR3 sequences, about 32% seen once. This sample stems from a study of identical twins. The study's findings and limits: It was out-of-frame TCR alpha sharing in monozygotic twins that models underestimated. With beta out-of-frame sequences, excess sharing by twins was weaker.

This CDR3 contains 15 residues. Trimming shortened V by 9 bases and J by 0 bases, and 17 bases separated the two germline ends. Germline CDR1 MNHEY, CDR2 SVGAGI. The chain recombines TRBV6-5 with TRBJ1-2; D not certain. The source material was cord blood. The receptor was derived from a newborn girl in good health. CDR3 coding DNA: TGTGCCAGTTTCATGACCGGATGGTCTAACTATGGCTACACCTTC. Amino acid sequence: CASFMTGWSNYGYTF.